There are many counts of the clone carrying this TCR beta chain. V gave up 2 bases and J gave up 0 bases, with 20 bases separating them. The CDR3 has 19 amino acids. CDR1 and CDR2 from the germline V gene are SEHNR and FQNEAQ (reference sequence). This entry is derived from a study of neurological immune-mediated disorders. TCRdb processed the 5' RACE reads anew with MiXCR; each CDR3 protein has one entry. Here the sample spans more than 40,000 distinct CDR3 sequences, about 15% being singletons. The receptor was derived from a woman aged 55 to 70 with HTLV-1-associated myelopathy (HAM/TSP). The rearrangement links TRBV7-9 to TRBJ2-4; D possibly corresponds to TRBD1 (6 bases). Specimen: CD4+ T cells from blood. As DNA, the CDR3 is TGTGCCAGCAGCTTATATGGGGGCTGGGGGACATTAGCCAAAAACATTCAGTACTTC. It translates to CASSLYGGWGTLAKNIQYF. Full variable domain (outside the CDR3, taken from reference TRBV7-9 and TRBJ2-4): DTGVSQNPRHKITKRGQNVTFRCDPISEHNRLYWYRQTLGQGPEFLTYFQNEAQLEKSRLLSDRFSAERPKGSFSTLEIQRTEQGDSAMYLCASSLYGGWGTLAKNIQYFGAGTRLSVL.